This TCR beta chain came from a study of identical twins. Overall study findings and caveats: Weaker excess twin sharing was observed in beta out-of-frame sequences.

Comment on this clonotype: Its antigen is unidentified.

TCRdb called the 5' RACE reads again in MiXCR, with one record for every CDR3 protein. The sample contains about 200,000 distinct CDR3 sequences, about 7.5% of which appear only once. The CDR3 has 15 residues. Trimming removed 6 bases from V and 2 bases from J; junction bases left unmatched: 4. Germline V lookup: CDR1 MNHNS, CDR2 SASEGT. There were only healthy Caucasians among the donors. A further study also used this sample, focusing on yellow fever vaccine responses in identical twins.

The chain has TRBV6-1 and TRBJ2-5; TRBD2 matches at 12 bases. This TCR was sampled from a woman between 18 and 30 years old in good health. Specimen: memory (CD45RO+) T cells sorted from blood. CDR3 amino acids: CASSRLAGDQETQYF. The CDR3 nucleotides read TGTGCCAGCAGCCGACTAGCGGGGGATCAAGAGACCCAGTACTTC.